The clone carrying this T cell receptor beta chain was counted only a few times. Its specificity is not known. The data originate from a study of CD8+ T cells in alopecia areata. Study-wide background: The study gave tofacitinib for 6 to 18 months, then 6 months off drug.

Extraction of RNA preceded its reverse transcription into cDNA, which served as the sequencing template. Libraries were prepared by immunoSEQ multiplex PCR; TCRdb keeps only in-frame clonotypes and omits some of them. The sample has about 220,000 clones, more than 45% seen once; the top ten hold around 1.5%. This sample's treatment: oral pan-JAK inhibitor, 5-10 mg twice daily. PBMCs were stained for CD3, CD4 and CD8, and CD4+ and CD8+ T cells were sorted. The CDR3 length is 11 residues. CDR1 SNHLY and CDR2 FYNNEI come from the germline V gene. Trimming took off 6 bases at V and 14 bases at J, with 15 bases between the two ends. Whole-study findings and limits: Normal skin contains resident alphabeta T cells, and these are also sequenced in scalp samples.

The sequenced sample was CD4+ T cells sorted from blood, obtained at week 4, from a patient treated with tofacitinib. The V and J genes are TRBV2 and TRBJ2-3; D may be TRBD1 (5 bases). The receptor comes from a human donor with alopecia areata. CDR3 sequence (DNA): TGTGCCAGCAGCGGACATTACGTGGTGTATTTT. It translates to CASSGHYVVYF.